This is a list of T cell receptor beta chains from one sample in a study of blood T cell repertoires in COVID-19. Method: immunoSEQ multiplex PCR; TCRdb's copy keeps in-frame clones and lacks some. Of approximately 200,000 clones in the sample, approximately 89% were seen once. Sample: peripheral blood. These receptors were collected from a woman younger than 45 with acute or convalescent COVID-19. CDR3s include the opening cysteine and the closing phenylalanine or tryptophan. Each record gives: D gene, J gene, clone size, V gene, CDR3 DNA, CDR3 protein. The D gene is left open where the match is weak. Size is stated for part of the rows, as once, few or many counts, or as a class when the clone is expanded.

>.|TRBJ2-5|.|TRBV5-4
TGTGCCAGCAGCTTGACAGGGAGCTCAGAGACCCAGTACTTC
CASSLTGSSETQYF
>TRBD2|TRBJ2-1|.|TRBV30
TGTGCCTGGAGGGGGAGGTGGGGAGGGGTTTACAATGAGCAGTTCTTC
CAWRGRWGGVYNEQFF
>TRBD2|TRBJ2-3|.|TRBV11-2
TGTGCCAGCAGCTTGGAAGCGGGGTCGAACCTAGATACGCAGTATTTT
CASSLEAGSNLDTQYF
>.|TRBJ2-3|.|TRBV28
TGTGCCAGCAACTTGGCGGGGAGAACGCAGTATTTT
CASNLAGRTQYF
>TRBD2|TRBJ2-1|few|TRBV6-5
TGTGCCAGCAGCACTAGCGGGAGTGAGCAGTTCTTC
CASSTSGSEQFF
>.|TRBJ1-5|once|TRBV16
TGTGCCAGCAGCCAACAATCCAGGGCTCGGCAGCCCCAGCATTTT
CASSQQSRARQPQHF
>TRBD1|TRBJ2-7|.|TRBV5-1
TGCGCCAGCAGCTTCACAGGGGTCGAGCAGTACTTC
CASSFTGVEQYF
>TRBD2|TRBJ2-1|.|TRBV28
TGTGCCAGCAGTCCGGCGTGGACTAGCGGGAGGGTCTGGAATGAGCAGTTCTTC
CASSPAWTSGRVWNEQFF
>.|TRBJ1-2|.|TRBV3-1/TRBV3-2
TGTGCCAGCAGCCAAGTTAGCGGGAAAGCCAACTATGGCTACACCTTC
CASSQVSGKANYGYTF
>.|TRBJ1-1|.|TRBV29-1
TGCAGCGTCCCAGGGGCGAACACTGAAGCTTTCTTT
CSVPGANTEAFF
>TRBD1|TRBJ1-1|.|TRBV25-1
TGTGCCAGCAGTGAGCTCGGGACAGGGGTAGGGACTGAAGCTTTCTTT
CASSELGTGVGTEAFF
>.|TRBJ1-5|.|TRBV7-6
TGTGCCAGCAGCTTAAATATGGGCCAACAGCCCCAGCATTTT
CASSLNMGQQPQHF
>TRBD2|TRBJ2-3|once|TRBV3-1/TRBV3-2
TGTGCCAGCAGAGCGGGGAGCACAGATACGCAGTATTTT
CASRAGSTDTQYF
>.|TRBJ2-7|.|TRBV7-2
TGTGCCAGCAGCTTAGCGGTGATGCCGGGTGACGAGCAGTACTTC
CASSLAVMPGDEQYF
>.|TRBJ2-4|.|TRBV2
TGTGCCAGCAACGGGGCCAAAAACATTCAGTACTTC
CASNGAKNIQYF
>.|TRBJ2-2|.|TRBV7-2
TGTGCCAGCAGCTTAGCGGGAGGAACCGGGGAGCTGTTTTTT
CASSLAGGTGELFF
>TRBD2|TRBJ2-7|.|TRBV6-5
TGTGCCAGCAGGCCTAGCGGTGACGAGCAGTACTTC
CASRPSGDEQYF
>.|TRBJ1-5|.|TRBV6-9
TGTGCCAGCAGTTCCCAAGTACAGGGTCAGCCCCAGCATTTT
CASSSQVQGQPQHF
>TRBD1|TRBJ1-4|.|TRBV29-1
TGCAGCGTGGCTACACTACAGGGGAATGAAAAACTGTTTTTT
CSVATLQGNEKLFF
>.|TRBJ2-7|.|TRBV6-5
TGTGCCAGCAGTTACTCGATTAGCGGAGCCTACGAGCAGTACTTC
CASSYSISGAYEQYF
>.|TRBJ1-2|once|TRBV28
TGTGCCAGCAGTCTCAGGAACTATGGCTACACCTTC
CASSLRNYGYTF
>.|TRBJ1-1|.|TRBV7-9
TGTGCCAGCAGCTCGACAGGTGCTGAAGCTTTCTTT
CASSSTGAEAFF
>.|TRBJ2-3|.|TRBV3-1/TRBV3-2
TGTGCCAGCAGCCAACTTGAGGGAGCAGACGATACGCAGTATTTT
CASSQLEGADDTQYF
>.|TRBJ2-5|.|TRBV12-5
TGTGCTAGTGGTTTGGGCGGGCAGCAGACCCAGTACTTC
CASGLGGQQTQYF
>.|TRBJ1-2|.|TRBV2
TGTGCCAGCAGTGAGTTCGTGGGCTACACCTTC
CASSEFVGYTF
>TRBD2|TRBJ2-1|.|TRBV5-1
TGCGCCAGCAGCCCGGGGACTAACAAGAAGCACAATGAGCAGTTCTTC
CASSPGTNKKHNEQFF
>.|TRBJ2-7|.|TRBV11-2
TGTGCCAGCAGCTTAGGCACTAGGTCCTACGAGCAGTACTTC
CASSLGTRSYEQYF
>TRBD1|TRBJ1-1|once|TRBV6-6
TGTGCCAGCAGTCCTCTTAAGGACAGGCCGAACACTGAAGCTTTCTTT
CASSPLKDRPNTEAFF
>TRBD2|TRBJ2-7|.|TRBV2
TGTGCCAGCCGAGCTAGCGGGAGACAACGGTACTTC
CASRASGRQRYF
>.|TRBJ2-7|.|TRBV14
TGTGCCGTGAAAGGGGGACCCGCCTACGAGCAGTACTTC
CAVKGGPAYEQYF
>TRBD1|TRBJ1-3|.|TRBV28
TGTGCCAGCAGTTCCCCAAGGGGGCGAGGGGCAAACACCATATATTTT
CASSSPRGRGANTIYF
>.|TRBJ2-2|.|TRBV5-1
TGCGCCAGCAGCCCCGGGACTCCTATCACCGGGGAGCTGTTTTTT
CASSPGTPITGELFF
>.|TRBJ2-7|.|TRBV30
TGTGTCTGGAGGGTTAGCGGCTCCTACGAGCAGTACTTC
CVWRVSGSYEQYF
>.|TRBJ2-1|.|TRBV25-1
TGTGCCAGCCGGAATTGGGCTGAGCAGTTCTTC
CASRNWAEQFF
>.|TRBJ2-7|once|TRBV12-3/TRBV12-4
TGTGCCAGCAGTTTAGACACCTACGAGCAGTACTTC
CASSLDTYEQYF
>.|TRBJ2-1|.|TRBV5-1
TGCGCCAGCAGCTTGGGCGGCGGGACAGCCCTGAATGAGCAGTTCTTC
CASSLGGGTALNEQFF
>.|TRBJ1-6|.|TRBV2
TGTGCCAGCAGGTCCAGGGCGTCGAGGGGGAATTCACCCCTCCACTTT
CASRSRASRGNSPLHF
>.|TRBJ2-3|.|TRBV7-7
TGTGCTAGCAGCTTATACCTGGGAGCTGGCACAGATACGCAGTATTTT
CASSLYLGAGTDTQYF
>.|TRBJ2-7|few|TRBV7-9
TGTGCCAGCAGCTTGGCTGGTTCCTACGAGCAGTACTTC
CASSLAGSYEQYF
>.|TRBJ1-2|.|TRBV7-6
TGTGCCAGCAGCCAGATACCTGGGGGCGGCTACACCTTC
CASSQIPGGGYTF
>.|TRBJ1-5|.|TRBV30
TGTGCCTCCGGGACTTACAATCAGCCCCAGCATTTT
CASGTYNQPQHF
>.|TRBJ1-1|.|TRBV13
TGTGCCAGCAGCTTAGGTCCAGGGAGGGGTGCTTTCTTT
CASSLGPGRGAFF
>.|TRBJ1-5|.|TRBV18
TGTGCCAGCTCACCGTCTACAGGAAGGGGCAATCAGCCCCAGCATTTT
CASSPSTGRGNQPQHF
>.|TRBJ2-1|few|TRBV6-5
TGTGCCAGCAGTTATGGAGGACTTGCGGGGAATGAGCAGTTCTTC
CASSYGGLAGNEQFF
>.|TRBJ2-7|.|TRBV12-3/TRBV12-4
TGTGCCAGCAGTCCAGGGTCCGGGCGGGAGCAGTACTTC
CASSPGSGREQYF
>.|TRBJ1-1|.|TRBV20-1
TGCAGTGCTAGAGATCGGGTTCACGCTTTCTTT
CSARDRVHAFF